This TCR beta chain stems from a study of shared clonotypes between healthy human individuals. Study outcomes and limitations: Of the naive CD4 clonotypes, around 5% were shared across a handful of donors. Among the subsets, naive ones generally showed larger estimated richness than memory ones. The study's rarefaction showed incomplete sorted-subset sequencing despite large depth.

Per the original methods: As immunoSEQ supplied junction-only sequences (without quality scores), filtering differed. Repertoires were generated with immunoSEQ multiplex PCR, while TCRdb's copy carries only in-frame clones and drops some. That table gives V, J and clone size, and the DNA gave D and trimming. The data show roughly 650,000 clones, approximately 96% seen once. On this clone: The target antigen is unknown.

The naive CD8 fraction comprised CD45RO-negative cells positively selected for CCR7 and excluded terminally differentiated effector memory CD45RA+ cells. The material sequenced was naive CD8+ T cells sorted from blood. This clonotype was obtained from a woman younger than 45 in good health.

The CDR3 sequence is CASSLFHHTDMGDTQYF. The DNA for the CDR3 is TGTGCCAGCAGCCTATTCCATCACACCGATATGGGAGATACGCAGTATTTT. The rearrangement uses TRBV5-6 and TRBJ2-3; no clear D gene. The V gene lost 4 bases and the J gene lost 5 bases, with 23 bases spanning the gap. Germline CDR1 and CDR2: SGHDT and YYEEEE. This CDR3 contains 17 residues.